This TCR beta chain stems from a study of blood T cells in healthy people across ages (dated by TCRdb to about 2015). Concerning the study at large: In model experiments, template switching captured roughly one uniquely barcoded TCR beta cDNA molecule for every two T cells. The study measured age-related changes in TCR beta repertoire diversity using deep sequencing normalized with unique cDNA molecular identifiers. Donors were grouped into four age groups: young (average approximately 16 years), middle-aged (over 35), aged (roughly 62) and long-lived (around 82). To avoid experimental bias, donors of different ages were randomly spread across the sequencing lanes. Using the same blood draw, the study looked at two additional independent replicas of 1 million unique cDNA reads for two donors, one aged 18 to 29 and the other aged 80 or older. What the authors observed across the whole study: Observed TCR beta diversity per million T cells fell roughly linearly with age, and a significant reduction was already apparent by age approximately 41. Compared with the aged group, the long-lived group had more naive CD4+ T cells, fewer expanded clones and increased TCR diversity, suggesting age selection. Estimates of total diversity from one million sequenced T cells were regarded as lower bounds and underestimates. Observed TCR beta diversity correlated strongly with the percentage of naive T cells measured by flow cytometry. Because profiling used bulk unsorted PBMCs, naive and antigen-experienced compartments could not be compared conclusively. Donor CMV infection status was unknown, potentially confounding age-related changes in expanded clonotypes.

Receptor libraries were prepared by 5' RACE. TCRdb shows the sequencer as Illumina HiSeq 2500. A second PCR of roughly 6 to 12 cycles was run with a J-beta primer mix and a sample-barcoded 5' primer. A template-switch 5' adaptor carrying 12 random nucleotides introduced a unique molecular identifier onto each TCR beta cDNA molecule. At least 2.5 million CDR3-containing paired-end reads were obtained from each sample. All of the RNA was converted into first-strand cDNA using the Mint cDNA synthesis kit, with a TRBC-specific oligonucleotide serving as the primer. Following uracil-DNA glycosylase treatment, a first 18-cycle PCR with universal primers M1SS and BC2_uni_R was performed on all cDNA. The original methods were these. For normalization, 1 million high-quality reads, each with a distinct molecular identifier, were randomly selected from each sample. Instead of being binned into consensus sequences, reads with shared molecular identifiers were discarded. MiTCR, set to a Q25 quality threshold and the strictest error-elimination algorithm, was used for CDR3 identification, clonotype clustering and error correction. Lower-bound total TCR beta diversity was estimated with a nonparametric unseen species model using Euler transformation. Starting from the raw public reads, TCRdb applied fastp trimming at Q25, assembled clones with MiXCR and retained in-frame beta chains. Rows with a matching CDR3 protein are joined into one entry that keeps the most common DNA and genes. TCRdb's processing, not the authors' own work, is the source of the V and J calls. The sample table holds approximately 800,000 distinct CDR3 sequences, of which 55% to 65% were seen once. The ten largest clones take up 28% of the sample.

Donors were about 36 systemically healthy Caucasian individuals from Russia aged roughly 6 to 100 years. Each donor gave roughly 11 milliliters of peripheral blood, drawn into EDTA-treated Vacutainer tubes. Ficoll-Paque density-gradient centrifugation was used to isolate PBMCs, with at least 7 million obtained per sample. Trizol reagent was used to extract total RNA from the PBMCs, yielding at least 5 micrograms per sample. The percentages of naive CD45RAhigh/CD27high T cells were determined by flow cytometry on a PBMC aliquot from every donor. The CDR3 goes from the cysteine to the phenylalanine over 12 residues. CDR3 DNA only is kept here, 36 bases in frame from base 1. Looking up the germline V gene (reference sequence) yields CDR1 DFQATT and CDR2 SNEGSKA. Cut back by 5 bases and 6 bases, the V and J ends lie 11 bases apart. Note on this clonotype: The target of this receptor is not known. No qualities accompany the bases; no much larger clone lies one base away.

The chain joins TRBV20-1 to TRBJ2-1; perhaps TRBD2 is the D gene, with 5 bases matching. The source is a man in his thirties or forties in good health. Sequenced input: blood. The DNA sequence is given as TGCAGTGCTGCCGGGATGGTCAATGAGCAGTTCTTC. It is translated as CSAAGMVNEQFF.